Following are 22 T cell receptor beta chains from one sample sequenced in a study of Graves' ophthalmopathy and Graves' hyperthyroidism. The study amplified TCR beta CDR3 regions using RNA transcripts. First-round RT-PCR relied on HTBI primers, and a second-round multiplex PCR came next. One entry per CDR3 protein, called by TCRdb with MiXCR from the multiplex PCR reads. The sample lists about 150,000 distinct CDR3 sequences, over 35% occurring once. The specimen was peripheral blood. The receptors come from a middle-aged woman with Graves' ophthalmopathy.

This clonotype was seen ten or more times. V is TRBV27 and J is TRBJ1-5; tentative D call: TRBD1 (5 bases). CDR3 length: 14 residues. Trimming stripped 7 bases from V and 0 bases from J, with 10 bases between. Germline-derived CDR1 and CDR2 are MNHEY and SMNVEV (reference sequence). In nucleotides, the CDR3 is TGTGCCAGCAAATCACAGGCTAGCAATCAGCCCCAGCATTTT. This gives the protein CASKSQASNQPQHF.

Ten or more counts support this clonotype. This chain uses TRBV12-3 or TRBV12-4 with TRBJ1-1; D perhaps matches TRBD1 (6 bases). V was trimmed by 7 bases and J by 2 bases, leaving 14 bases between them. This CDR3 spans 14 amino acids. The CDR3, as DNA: TGTGCCAGCAACAATGGACAGCCAAACACTGAAGCTTTCTTT. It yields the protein CASNNGQPNTEAFF.

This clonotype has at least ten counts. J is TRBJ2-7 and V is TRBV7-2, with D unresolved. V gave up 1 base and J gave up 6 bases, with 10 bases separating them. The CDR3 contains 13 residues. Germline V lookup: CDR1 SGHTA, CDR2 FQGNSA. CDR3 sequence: CASSLVYEAEQYF. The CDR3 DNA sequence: TGTGCCAGCAGCTTAGTATACGAGGCCGAGCAGTACTTC.

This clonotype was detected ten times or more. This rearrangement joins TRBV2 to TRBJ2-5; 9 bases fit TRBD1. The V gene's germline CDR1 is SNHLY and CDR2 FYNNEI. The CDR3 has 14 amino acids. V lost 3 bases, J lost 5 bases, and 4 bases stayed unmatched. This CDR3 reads CASSDTGGAETQYF. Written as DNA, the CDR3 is TGTGCCAGCAGTGATACAGGGGGCGCGGAGACCCAGTACTTC.

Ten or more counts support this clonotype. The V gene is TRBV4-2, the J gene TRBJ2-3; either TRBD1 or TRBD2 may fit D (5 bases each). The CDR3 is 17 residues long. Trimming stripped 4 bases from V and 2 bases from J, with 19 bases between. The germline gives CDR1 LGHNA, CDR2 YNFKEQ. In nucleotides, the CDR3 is TGTGCCAGCAGCCCCCTGGCGTCGGGGCTAGTCACAGATACGCAGTATTTT. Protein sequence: CASSPLASGLVTDTQYF.

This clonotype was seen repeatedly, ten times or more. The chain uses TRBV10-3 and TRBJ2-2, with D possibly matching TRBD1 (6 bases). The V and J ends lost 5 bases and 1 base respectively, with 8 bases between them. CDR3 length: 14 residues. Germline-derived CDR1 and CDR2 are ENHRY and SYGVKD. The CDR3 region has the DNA TGTGCCATCAGTCCGGGACAGAACACCGGGGAGCTGTTTTTT. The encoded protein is CAISPGQNTGELFF.

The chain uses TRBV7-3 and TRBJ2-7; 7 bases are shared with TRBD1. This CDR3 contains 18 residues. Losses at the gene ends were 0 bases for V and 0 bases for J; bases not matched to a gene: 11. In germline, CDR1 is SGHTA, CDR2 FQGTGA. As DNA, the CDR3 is TGTGCCAGCAGCTTAACCGACAGGGAAGGGGCTAGCTCCTACGAGCAGTACTTC. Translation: CASSLTDREGASSYEQYF.

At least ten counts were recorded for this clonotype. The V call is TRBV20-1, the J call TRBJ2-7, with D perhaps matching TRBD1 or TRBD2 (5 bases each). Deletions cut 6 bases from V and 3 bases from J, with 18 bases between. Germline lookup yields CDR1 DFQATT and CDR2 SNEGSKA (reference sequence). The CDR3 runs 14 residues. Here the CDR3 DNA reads TGCAGTGCCCGTACCCCGGGGCGCCGCTACGAGCAGTACTTC. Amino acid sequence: CSARTPGRRYEQYF.

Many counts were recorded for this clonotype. CDR3 in DNA: TGTGCCAGCAGCCAAACGACATGGGGCGGCACTGAAGCTTTCTTT. Residues: CASSQTTWGGTEAFF. The rearrangement uses TRBV7-9 and TRBJ1-1; maybe TRBD1 (5 bases). The CDR3 is made up of 15 amino acids. The V gene's germline CDR1 is SEHNR and CDR2 FQNEAQ (reference sequence). V lost 5 bases to trimming and J lost 4 bases, with 17 bases between them.

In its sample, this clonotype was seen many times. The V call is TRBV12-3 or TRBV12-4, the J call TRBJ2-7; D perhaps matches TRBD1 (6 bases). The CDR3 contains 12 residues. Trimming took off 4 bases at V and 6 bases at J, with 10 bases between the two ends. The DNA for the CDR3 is TGTGCCAGCAGTTCAAGGGGGTTCGAGCAGTACTTC. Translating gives CASSSRGFEQYF.

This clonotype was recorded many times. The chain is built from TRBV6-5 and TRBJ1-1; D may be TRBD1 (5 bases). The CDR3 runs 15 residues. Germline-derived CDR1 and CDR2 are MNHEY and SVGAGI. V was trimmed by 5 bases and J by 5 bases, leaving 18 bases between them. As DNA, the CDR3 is TGTGCCAGCAGTACCCCCCGGGGGGGTGGAACTGAAGCTTTCTTT. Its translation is CASSTPRGGGTEAFF.

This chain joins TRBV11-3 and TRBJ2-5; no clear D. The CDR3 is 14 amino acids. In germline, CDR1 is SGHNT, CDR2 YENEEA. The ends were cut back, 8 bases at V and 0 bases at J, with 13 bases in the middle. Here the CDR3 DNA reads TGTGCCAGCTCCCATTGGCAGTACCAAGAGACCCAGTACTTC. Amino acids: CASSHWQYQETQYF.

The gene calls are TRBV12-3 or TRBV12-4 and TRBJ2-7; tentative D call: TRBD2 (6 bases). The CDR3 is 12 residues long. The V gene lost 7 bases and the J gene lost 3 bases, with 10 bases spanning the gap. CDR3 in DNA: TGTGCCAGCAAGGATAGCGGCTACGAGCAGTACTTC. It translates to CASKDSGYEQYF.

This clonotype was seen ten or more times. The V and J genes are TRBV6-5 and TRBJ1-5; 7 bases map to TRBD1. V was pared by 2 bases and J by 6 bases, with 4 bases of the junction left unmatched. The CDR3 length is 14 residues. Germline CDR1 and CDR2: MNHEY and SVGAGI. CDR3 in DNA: TGTGCCAGCAGTTACGATAGGGGGCGTCAGCCCCAGCATTTT. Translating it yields CASSYDRGRQPQHF.

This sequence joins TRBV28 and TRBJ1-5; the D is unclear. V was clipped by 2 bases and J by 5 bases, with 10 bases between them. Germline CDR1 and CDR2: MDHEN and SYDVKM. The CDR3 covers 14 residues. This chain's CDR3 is CASSLVTTHQPQHF. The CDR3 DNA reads TGTGCCAGCAGTTTAGTGACTACTCATCAGCCCCAGCATTTT.

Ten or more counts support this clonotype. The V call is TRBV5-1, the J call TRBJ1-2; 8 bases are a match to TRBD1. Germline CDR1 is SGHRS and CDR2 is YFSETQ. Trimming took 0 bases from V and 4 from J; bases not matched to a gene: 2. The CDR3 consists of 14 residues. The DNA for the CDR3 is TGCGCCAGCAGCTTGGACGGACAGGGCTATGGCTACACCTTC. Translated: CASSLDGQGYGYTF.

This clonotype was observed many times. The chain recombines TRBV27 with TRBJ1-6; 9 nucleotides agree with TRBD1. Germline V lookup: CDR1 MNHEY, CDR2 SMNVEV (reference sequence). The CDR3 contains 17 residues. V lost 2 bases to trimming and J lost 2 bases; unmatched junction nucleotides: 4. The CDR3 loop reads CASSLGQGWTYNSPLHF. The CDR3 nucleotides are TGTGCCAGCAGTTTAGGACAGGGGTGGACCTATAATTCACCCCTCCACTTT.

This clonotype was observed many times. The CDR3: CASRPWSSDEQYF. CDR3 nucleotide sequence: TGTGCCAGCAGGCCCTGGTCCTCAGACGAGCAGTACTTC. V is TRBV6-5 and J is TRBJ2-7; D uncertain. The ends were cut back, 6 bases at V and 5 bases at J, with 14 bases in the middle. The CDR3 runs to 13 residues. Germline V CDR1 and CDR2: MNHEY, SVGAGI.

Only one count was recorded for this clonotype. The CDR3 DNA sequence: TGTGCCAGTAGTATAGTAAGGCTAGCGGGGCTACCAGAGACCCAGTACTTC. Amino acids: CASSIVRLAGLPETQYF. V and J are TRBV19 and TRBJ2-5, with 9 bases fitting TRBD2. Looked up from germline, CDR1 is LNHDA and CDR2 is SQIVND (reference sequence). The CDR3 sequence is 17 residues long. The junction had 10 bases not matched to a gene; V was cut back by 1 base and J by 4 bases.

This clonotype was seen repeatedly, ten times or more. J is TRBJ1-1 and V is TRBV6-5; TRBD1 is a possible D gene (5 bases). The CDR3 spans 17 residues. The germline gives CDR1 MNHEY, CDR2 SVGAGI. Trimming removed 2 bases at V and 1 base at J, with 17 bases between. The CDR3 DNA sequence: TGTGCCAGCAGTTACGGGGCAGGGATTGGGGCGAACACTGAAGCTTTCTTT. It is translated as CASSYGAGIGANTEAFF.

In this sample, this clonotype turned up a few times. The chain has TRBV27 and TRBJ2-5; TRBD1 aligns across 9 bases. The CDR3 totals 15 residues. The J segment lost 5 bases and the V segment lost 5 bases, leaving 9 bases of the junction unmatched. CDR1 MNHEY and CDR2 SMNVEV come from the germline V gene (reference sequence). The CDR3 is CASSHTGTGSETQYF. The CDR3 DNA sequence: TGTGCCAGCAGTCATACCGGGACAGGGAGCGAGACCCAGTACTTC.

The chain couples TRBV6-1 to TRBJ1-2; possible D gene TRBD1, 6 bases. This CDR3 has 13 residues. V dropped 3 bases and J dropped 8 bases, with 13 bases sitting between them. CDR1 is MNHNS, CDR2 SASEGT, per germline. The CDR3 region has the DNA TGTGCCAGCAGTGAGTACAGGGTCGGCGGCTACACCTTC. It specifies CASSEYRVGGYTF.